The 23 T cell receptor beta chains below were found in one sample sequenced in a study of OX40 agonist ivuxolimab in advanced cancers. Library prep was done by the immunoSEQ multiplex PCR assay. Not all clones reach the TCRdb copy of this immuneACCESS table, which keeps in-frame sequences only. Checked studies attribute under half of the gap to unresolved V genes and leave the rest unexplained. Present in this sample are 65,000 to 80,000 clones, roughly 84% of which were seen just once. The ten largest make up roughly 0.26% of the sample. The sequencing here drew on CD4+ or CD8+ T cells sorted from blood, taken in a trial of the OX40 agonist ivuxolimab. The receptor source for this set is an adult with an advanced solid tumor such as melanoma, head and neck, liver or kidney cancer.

CDR3 in DNA: TGTGCCAGCAGTGAGACAGGGCTTGCATATAATGGCTACACCTTC. It encodes CASSETGLAYNGYTF. The chain links TRBV28 to TRBJ1-2; 7 bases match TRBD1. After removal of 5 bases from V and 6 bases from J, the junction contained 12 bases not matched to a gene. Germline V gene data show CDR1 as MDHEN and CDR2 as SYDVKM. This CDR3 contains 15 residues.

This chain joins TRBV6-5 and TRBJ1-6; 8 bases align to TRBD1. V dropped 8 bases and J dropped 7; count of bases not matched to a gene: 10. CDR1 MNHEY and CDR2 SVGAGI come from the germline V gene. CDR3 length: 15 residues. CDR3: CASASGQGGNSPLHF. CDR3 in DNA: TGTGCCAGCGCCAGCGGACAGGGAGGGAATTCACCCCTCCACTTT.

The CDR3 DNA reads as TGTGCCAGCAGTCCTCAGGGGGGCCACATGAACACTGAAGCTTTCTTT. Its protein is CASSPQGGHMNTEAFF. The chain uses TRBV28 and TRBJ1-1, with TRBD1 identical over 7 bases. The germline V gene has CDR1 MDHEN and CDR2 SYDVKM. The CDR3 runs 16 residues. J was trimmed by 0 bases and V by 5 bases; bases with no gene match: 9.

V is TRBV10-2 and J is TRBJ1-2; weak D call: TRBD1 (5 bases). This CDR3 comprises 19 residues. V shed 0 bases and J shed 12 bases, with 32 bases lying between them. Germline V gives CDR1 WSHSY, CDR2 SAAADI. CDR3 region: CASSESGGTVARRPQEDTF. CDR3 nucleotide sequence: TGCGCCAGCAGTGAGTCGGGAGGGACGGTTGCCCGGAGGCCTCAAGAGGACACCTTC.

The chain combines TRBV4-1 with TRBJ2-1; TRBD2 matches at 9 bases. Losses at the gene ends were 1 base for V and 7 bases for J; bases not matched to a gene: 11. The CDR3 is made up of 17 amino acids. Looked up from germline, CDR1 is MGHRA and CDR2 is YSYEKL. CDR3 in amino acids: CASSQAPVVAGENEQFF. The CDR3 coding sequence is TGCGCCAGCAGCCAAGCGCCGGTGGTAGCGGGAGAGAATGAGCAGTTCTTC.

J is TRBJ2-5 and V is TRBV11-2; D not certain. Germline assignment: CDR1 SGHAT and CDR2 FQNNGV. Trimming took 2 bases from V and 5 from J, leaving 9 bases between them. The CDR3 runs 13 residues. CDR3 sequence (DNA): TGTGCCAGCAGCTTAACCGGTCGGGAGACCCAGTACTTC. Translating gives CASSLTGRETQYF.

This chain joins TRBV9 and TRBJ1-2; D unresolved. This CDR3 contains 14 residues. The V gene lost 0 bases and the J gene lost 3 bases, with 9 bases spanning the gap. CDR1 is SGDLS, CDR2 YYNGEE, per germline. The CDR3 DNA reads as TGTGCCAGCAGCGTAGCCCCGAAGGACTATGGCTACACCTTC. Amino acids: CASSVAPKDYGYTF.

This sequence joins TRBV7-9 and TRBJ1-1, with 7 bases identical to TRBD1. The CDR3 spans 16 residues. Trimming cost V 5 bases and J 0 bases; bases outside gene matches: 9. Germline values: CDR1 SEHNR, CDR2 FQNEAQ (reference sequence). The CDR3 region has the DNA TGTGCCAGCAGCCGACGACAGGGAGTTATGAACACTGAAGCTTTCTTT. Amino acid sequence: CASSRRQGVMNTEAFF.

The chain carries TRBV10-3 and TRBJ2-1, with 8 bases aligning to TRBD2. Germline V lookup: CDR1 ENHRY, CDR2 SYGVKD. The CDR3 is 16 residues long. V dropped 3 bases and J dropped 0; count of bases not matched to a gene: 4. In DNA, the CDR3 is TGTGCCATCAGTGAAGGTCTAGCGGGCTCCTACAATGAGCAGTTCTTC. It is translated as CAISEGLAGSYNEQFF.

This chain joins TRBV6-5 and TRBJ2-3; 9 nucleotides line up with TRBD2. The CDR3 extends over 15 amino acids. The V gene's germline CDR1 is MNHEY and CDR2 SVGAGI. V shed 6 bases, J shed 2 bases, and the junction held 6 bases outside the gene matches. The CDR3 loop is CASRVSGSITDTQYF. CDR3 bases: TGTGCCAGCAGGGTTAGCGGGAGTATCACAGATACGCAGTATTTT.

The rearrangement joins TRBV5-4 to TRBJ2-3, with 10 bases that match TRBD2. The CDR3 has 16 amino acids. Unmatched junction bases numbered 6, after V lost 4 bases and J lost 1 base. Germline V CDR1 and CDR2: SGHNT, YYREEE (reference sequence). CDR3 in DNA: TGTGCCAGCAGCCCCGGGACTAGCGCCCGCACAGATACGCAGTATTTT. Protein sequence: CASSPGTSARTDTQYF.

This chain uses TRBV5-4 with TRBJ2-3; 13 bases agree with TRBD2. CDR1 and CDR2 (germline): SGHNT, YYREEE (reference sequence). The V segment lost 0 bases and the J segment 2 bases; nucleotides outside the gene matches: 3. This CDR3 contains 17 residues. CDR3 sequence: CASSLGTSGGNTDTQYF. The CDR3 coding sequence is TGTGCCAGCAGCTTGGGGACTAGCGGGGGTAACACAGATACGCAGTATTTT.

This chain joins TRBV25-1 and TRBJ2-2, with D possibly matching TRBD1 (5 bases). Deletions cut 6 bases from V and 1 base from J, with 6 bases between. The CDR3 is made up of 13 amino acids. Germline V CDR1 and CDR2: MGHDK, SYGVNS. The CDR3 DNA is TGTGCCAGCAGAGGGGAGAACACCGGGGAGCTGTTTTTT. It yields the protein CASRGENTGELFF.

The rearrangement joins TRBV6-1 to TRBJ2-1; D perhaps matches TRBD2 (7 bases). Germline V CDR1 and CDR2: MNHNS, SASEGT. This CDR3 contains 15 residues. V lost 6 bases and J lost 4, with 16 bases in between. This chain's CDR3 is CASREQGGVYNEQFF. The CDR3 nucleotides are TGTGCCAGCAGAGAACAGGGAGGGGTTTACAATGAGCAGTTCTTC.

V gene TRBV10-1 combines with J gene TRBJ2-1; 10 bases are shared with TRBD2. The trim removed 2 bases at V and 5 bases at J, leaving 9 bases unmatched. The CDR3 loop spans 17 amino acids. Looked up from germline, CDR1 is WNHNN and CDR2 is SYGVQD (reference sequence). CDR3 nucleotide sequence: TGCGCCAGCAGTGAGGCTACGACTAGCGGGTATAACAATGAGCAGTTCTTC. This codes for CASSEATTSGYNNEQFF.

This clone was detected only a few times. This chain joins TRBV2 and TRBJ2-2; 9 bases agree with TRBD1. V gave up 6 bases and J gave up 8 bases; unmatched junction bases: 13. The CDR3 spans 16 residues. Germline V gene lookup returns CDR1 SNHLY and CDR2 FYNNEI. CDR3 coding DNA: TGTGCCAGCAGCTCCGGGACAGGGTCGTCTCTTGGGGAGCTGTTTTTT. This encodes CASSSGTGSSLGELFF. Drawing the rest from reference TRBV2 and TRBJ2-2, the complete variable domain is EPEVTQTPSHQVTQMGQEVILRCVPISNHLYFYWYRQILGQKVEFLVSFYNNEISEKSEIFDDQFSVERPDGSNFTLKIRSTKLEDSAMYFCASSSGTGSSLGELFFGEGSRLTVL.

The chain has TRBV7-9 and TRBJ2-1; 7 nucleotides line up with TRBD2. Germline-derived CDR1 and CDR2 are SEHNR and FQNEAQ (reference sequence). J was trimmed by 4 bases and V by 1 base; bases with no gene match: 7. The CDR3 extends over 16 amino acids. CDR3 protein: CASSLGLAETYNEQFF. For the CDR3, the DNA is TGTGCCAGCAGCTTAGGGCTAGCGGAAACATACAATGAGCAGTTCTTC.

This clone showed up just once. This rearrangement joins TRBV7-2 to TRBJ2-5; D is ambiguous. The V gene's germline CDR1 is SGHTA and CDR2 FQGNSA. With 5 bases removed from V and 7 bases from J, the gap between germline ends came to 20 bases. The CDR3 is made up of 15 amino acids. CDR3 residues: CASSQTESLGRTQYF. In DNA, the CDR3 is TGTGCCAGCAGCCAAACCGAGAGTCTGGGAAGGACCCAGTACTTC.

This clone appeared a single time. The CDR3 region has the DNA TGTGCCAGCAGCTCACTAGCGGGAGGCATCCAAGAGACCCAGTACTTC. Translating gives CASSSLAGGIQETQYF. The V gene is TRBV7-2, the J gene TRBJ2-5; TRBD2 aligns across 12 bases. The V and J ends lost 4 bases and 1 base, in that order; junction bases with no gene match: 4. The CDR3 has 16 residues. CDR1 and CDR2 (germline): SGHTA, FQGNSA.

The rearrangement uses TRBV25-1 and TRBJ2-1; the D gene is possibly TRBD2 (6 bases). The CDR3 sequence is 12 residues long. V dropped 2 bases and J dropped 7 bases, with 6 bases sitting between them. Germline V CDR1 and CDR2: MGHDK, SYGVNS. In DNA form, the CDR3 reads TGTGCCAGCAGTGAACTAGCGAATGAGCAGTTCTTC. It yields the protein CASSELANEQFF.

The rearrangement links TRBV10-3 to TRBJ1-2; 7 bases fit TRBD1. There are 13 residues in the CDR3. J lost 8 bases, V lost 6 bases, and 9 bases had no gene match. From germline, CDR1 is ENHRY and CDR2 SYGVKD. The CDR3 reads CAIRAEGARGYTF. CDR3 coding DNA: TGTGCCATCAGAGCCGAGGGGGCCAGGGGCTACACCTTC.

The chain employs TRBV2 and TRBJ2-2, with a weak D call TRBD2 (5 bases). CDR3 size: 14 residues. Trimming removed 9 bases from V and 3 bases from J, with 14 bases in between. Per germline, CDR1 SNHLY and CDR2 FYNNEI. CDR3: CASTRSPYTGELFF. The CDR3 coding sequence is TGTGCCAGTACTAGGAGCCCCTACACCGGGGAGCTGTTTTTT.

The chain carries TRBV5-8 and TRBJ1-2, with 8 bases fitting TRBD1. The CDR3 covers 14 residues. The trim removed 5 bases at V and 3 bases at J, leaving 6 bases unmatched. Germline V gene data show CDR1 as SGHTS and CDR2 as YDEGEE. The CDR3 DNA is TGTGCCAGCAGGAAAACGGGACAGGACTATGGCTACACCTTC. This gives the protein CASRKTGQDYGYTF.